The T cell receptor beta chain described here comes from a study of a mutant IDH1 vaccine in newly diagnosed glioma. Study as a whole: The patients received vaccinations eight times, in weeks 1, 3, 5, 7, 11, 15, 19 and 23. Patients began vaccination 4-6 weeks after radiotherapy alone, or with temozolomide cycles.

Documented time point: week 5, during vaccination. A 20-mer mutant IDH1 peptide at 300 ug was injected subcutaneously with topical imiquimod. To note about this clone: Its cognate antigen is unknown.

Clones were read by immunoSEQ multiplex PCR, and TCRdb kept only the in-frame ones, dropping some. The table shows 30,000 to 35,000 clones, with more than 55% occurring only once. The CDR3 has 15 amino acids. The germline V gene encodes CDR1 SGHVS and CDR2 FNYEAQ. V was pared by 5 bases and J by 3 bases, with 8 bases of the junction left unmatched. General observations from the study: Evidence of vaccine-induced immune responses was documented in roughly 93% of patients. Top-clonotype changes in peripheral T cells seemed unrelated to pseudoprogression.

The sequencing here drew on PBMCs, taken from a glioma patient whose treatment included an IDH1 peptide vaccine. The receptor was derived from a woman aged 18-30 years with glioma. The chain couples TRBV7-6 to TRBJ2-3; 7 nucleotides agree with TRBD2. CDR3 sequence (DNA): TGTGCCAGCAGCCATCGGACTAGTGGGACAGATACGCAGTATTTT. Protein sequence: CASSHRTSGTDTQYF.